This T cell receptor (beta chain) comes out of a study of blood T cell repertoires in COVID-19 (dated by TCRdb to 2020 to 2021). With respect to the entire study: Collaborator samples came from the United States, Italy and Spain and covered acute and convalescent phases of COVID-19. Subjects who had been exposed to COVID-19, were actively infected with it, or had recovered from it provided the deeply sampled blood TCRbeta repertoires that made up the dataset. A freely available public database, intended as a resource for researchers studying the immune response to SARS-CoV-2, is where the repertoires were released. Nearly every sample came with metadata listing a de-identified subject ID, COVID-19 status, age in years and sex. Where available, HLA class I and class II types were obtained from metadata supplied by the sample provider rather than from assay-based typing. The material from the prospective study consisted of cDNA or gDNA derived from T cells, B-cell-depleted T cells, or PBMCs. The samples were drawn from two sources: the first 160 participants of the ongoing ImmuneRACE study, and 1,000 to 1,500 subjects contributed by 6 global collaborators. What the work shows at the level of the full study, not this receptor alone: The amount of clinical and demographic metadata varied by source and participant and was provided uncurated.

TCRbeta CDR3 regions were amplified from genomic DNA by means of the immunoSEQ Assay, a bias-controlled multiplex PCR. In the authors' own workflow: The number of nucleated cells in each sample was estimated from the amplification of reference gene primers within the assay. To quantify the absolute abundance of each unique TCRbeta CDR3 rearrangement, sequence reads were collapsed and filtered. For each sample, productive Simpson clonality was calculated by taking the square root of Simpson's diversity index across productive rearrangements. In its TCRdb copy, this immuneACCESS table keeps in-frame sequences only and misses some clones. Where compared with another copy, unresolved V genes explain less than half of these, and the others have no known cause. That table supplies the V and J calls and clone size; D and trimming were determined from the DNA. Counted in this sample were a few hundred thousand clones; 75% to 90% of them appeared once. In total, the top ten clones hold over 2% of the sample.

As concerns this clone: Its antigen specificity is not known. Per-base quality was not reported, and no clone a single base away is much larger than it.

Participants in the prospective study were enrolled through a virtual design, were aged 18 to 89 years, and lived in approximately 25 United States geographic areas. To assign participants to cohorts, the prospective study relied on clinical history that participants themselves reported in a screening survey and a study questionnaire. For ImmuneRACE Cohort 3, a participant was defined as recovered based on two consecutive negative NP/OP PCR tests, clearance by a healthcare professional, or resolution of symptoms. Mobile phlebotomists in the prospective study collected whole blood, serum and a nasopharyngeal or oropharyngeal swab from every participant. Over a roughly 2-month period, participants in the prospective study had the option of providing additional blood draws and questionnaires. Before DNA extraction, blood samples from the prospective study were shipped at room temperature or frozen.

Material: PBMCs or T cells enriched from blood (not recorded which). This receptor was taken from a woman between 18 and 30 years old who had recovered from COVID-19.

The CDR3 is CASKRTRMEDTQYF. The DNA is TGTGCCAGCAAGAGGACTAGGATGGAGGATACGCAGTATTTT. The V and J genes are TRBV27 and TRBJ2-3; TRBD2 agrees with 7 junctional bases. The germline V and J ends show losses of 7 bases and 6 bases respectively, and no gene match explains 10 bases of the junction. From its cysteine to its phenylalanine, the CDR3 spans 14 amino acids. Kept here is only the CDR3 DNA, which spans 42 bases and is read in frame from base 1. The CDR1 and CDR2 encoded by the germline V gene (reference sequence) are MNHEY and SMNVEV.